The 25 T cell receptor beta chains reported below all come from one sample, sequenced in a study of blood T cell repertoires in COVID-19. The data were produced by immunoSEQ multiplex PCR, yet TCRdb's version contains in-frame clones alone and is incomplete. The sample includes over 50,000 clones, just over 85% of them seen just once. Specimen: peripheral blood. The source is a human donor in a cohort sampled during active COVID-19.

The V call is TRBV11-2, the J call TRBJ1-4, with 9 bases aligning to TRBD1. There are 19 residues in the CDR3. The germline V gene encodes CDR1 SGHAT and CDR2 FQNNGV. The V segment lost 2 bases and the J segment 0 bases; nucleotides outside the gene matches: 10. The CDR3 is CASSLWYGTGRATNEKLFF. For the CDR3, the DNA is TGTGCCAGCAGCTTATGGTACGGGACAGGGAGGGCAACTAATGAAAAACTGTTTTTT.

The rearrangement uses TRBV28 and TRBJ1-5, with D hard to call. Germline CDR1 and CDR2: MDHEN and SYDVKM. The CDR3 sequence is 14 residues long. Trimming shortened V by 7 bases and J by 4 bases, and 14 bases separated the two germline ends. The CDR3, as DNA: TGTGCCAGCACCACCCGGGTAGTTAATCAGCCCCAGCATTTT. Amino acids: CASTTRVVNQPQHF. Drawing the rest from reference TRBV28 and TRBJ1-5, the complete variable domain is DVKVTQSSRYLVKRTGEKVFLECVQDMDHENMFWYRQDPGLGLRLIYFSYDVKMKEKGDIPEGYSVSREKKERFSLILESASTNQTSMYLCASTTRVVNQPQHFGDGTRLSIL.

V and J are TRBV15 and TRBJ2-2; 11 bases line up with TRBD2. This CDR3 has 16 amino acids. Losses at the gene ends were 5 bases for V and 2 bases for J; bases not matched to a gene: 4. CDR1 and CDR2 from the germline V gene are LNHNV and YYDKDF (reference sequence). CDR3 protein: CATSEGLAANTGELFF. CDR3 DNA sequence: TGTGCCACCAGCGAGGGACTAGCGGCAAACACCGGGGAGCTGTTTTTT.

The chain joins TRBV19 to TRBJ1-2, with a possible D match to TRBD1 (5 bases). CDR1 and CDR2 (germline): LNHDA, SQIVND (reference sequence). V lost 7 bases and J lost 4, with 19 bases in between. The CDR3 contains 15 residues. The DNA for the CDR3 is TGTGCCAGTAACCCGGTCCCCACAGGTCCCTATGGCTACACCTTC. Translated: CASNPVPTGPYGYTF.

The chain combines TRBV28 with TRBJ1-5, with a possible D match to TRBD1 (5 bases). This CDR3 is built from 15 residues. Trimming removed 3 bases from V and 2 bases from J, with 11 bases in between. The germline V gene has CDR1 MDHEN and CDR2 SYDVKM. The CDR3 bases are TGTGCCAGCAGTTTGGGTCAGGGTGGCAATCAGCCCCAGCATTTT. It yields the protein CASSLGQGGNQPQHF.

J is TRBJ2-3 and V is TRBV2, with 8 bases fitting TRBD2. V trimming: 7 bases; J trimming: 4 bases; junction bases outside the gene matches: 10. The germline V gene has CDR1 SNHLY and CDR2 FYNNEI. The CDR3 spans 15 residues. The CDR3 region has the DNA TGTGCCAGCAAGGCCGGGACTAGTAACGCAGATACGCAGTATTTT. Translated, it gives CASKAGTSNADTQYF.

The chain employs TRBV14 and TRBJ2-3; TRBD2 aligns across 7 bases. This CDR3 contains 15 residues. Germline V gives CDR1 SGHDN, CDR2 FVKESK. After removal of 4 bases from V and 2 bases from J, the junction contained 6 bases not matched to a gene. The chain's CDR3 is CASSPLAEYTDTQYF. Written as DNA, the CDR3 is TGTGCCAGCAGCCCCCTAGCGGAGTACACAGATACGCAGTATTTT. The variable domain in full, with the rest retrieved from reference TRBV14 and TRBJ2-3, is EAGVTQFPSHSVIEKGQTVTLRCDPISGHDNLYWYRRVMGKEIKFLLHFVKESKQDESGMPNNRFLAERTGGTYSTLKVQPAELEDSGVYFCASSPLAEYTDTQYFGPGTRLTVL.

The chain employs TRBV3-1 (or the pseudogene TRBV3-2) and TRBJ2-1, with TRBD2 matching 12 bases. CDR3 length: 16 amino acids. The germline gives CDR1 LGHDT, CDR2 YNNKEL (reference sequence). V lost 2 bases and J lost 6; bases outside the gene matches: 5. CDR3 residues: CASSQIMGLAGNEQFF. CDR3 nucleotide sequence: TGTGCCAGCAGCCAAATAATGGGACTAGCGGGCAATGAGCAGTTCTTC.

This sequence joins TRBV7-8 and TRBJ1-3, with 8 bases lining up with TRBD1. The V gene's germline CDR1 is SGHVS and CDR2 FQNEAQ. The CDR3 has 17 residues. Losses at the gene ends were 0 bases for V and 0 bases for J; bases not matched to a gene: 4. The CDR3 nucleotides are TGTGCCAGCAGCTTAGCGGGGACAGGTTTCTCTGGAAACACCATATATTTT. Its translation is CASSLAGTGFSGNTIYF.

The chain joins TRBV7-9 to TRBJ2-7, with TRBD2 matching 8 bases. The germline V gene has CDR1 SEHNR and CDR2 FQNEAQ (reference sequence). Trimming removed 8 bases from V and 2 bases from J; junction bases left unmatched: 5. The CDR3 loop spans 13 amino acids. CDR3 sequence (DNA): TGTGCCAGCGGTAGAGCGGGGGCCTACGAGCAGTACTTC. Protein: CASGRAGAYEQYF.

The rearrangement links TRBV12-5 to TRBJ1-4; 7 nucleotides align to TRBD1. Trimming at V came to 5 bases and at J to 6 bases, leaving 9 bases not matched to a gene. The CDR3 has 15 residues. The germline V gene encodes CDR1 LGHNT and CDR2 FRNRAP. Here the CDR3 reads CASGTKTGYYEKLFF. The CDR3, as DNA: TGTGCTAGTGGTACCAAGACAGGGTATTATGAAAAACTGTTTTTT.

The rearrangement links TRBV6-1 to TRBJ2-5; 10 bases line up with TRBD1. The germline V gene encodes CDR1 MNHNS and CDR2 SASEGT. Germline trimming cut 5 bases from V and 2 bases from J; bases unmatched to any gene: 5. This CDR3 is 15 amino acids long. The CDR3 DNA reads as TGTGCCAGCAGTAAAGGACAGGGGGGACAAGAGACCCAGTACTTC. Residues: CASSKGQGGQETQYF.

For the CDR3, the DNA is TGTGCCAGCAGCCAACGTAGCGGCACGGGGAGCGGGGAGCTGTTTTTT. Its protein is CASSQRSGTGSGELFF. The chain joins TRBV3-1 (or the pseudogene TRBV3-2) to TRBJ2-2; D is perhaps TRBD2 (6 bases). This CDR3 contains 16 residues. Germline V gene lookup returns CDR1 LGHDT and CDR2 YNNKEL (reference sequence). V was shortened by 2 bases and J by 7 bases, with 17 bases between the two germline ends.

Here the CDR3 reads CASSFGRGGEKLFF. The CDR3 nucleotides read TGCGCCAGCAGCTTCGGACGGGGGGGAGAAAAACTGTTTTTT. The chain uses TRBV5-1 and TRBJ1-4; D perhaps matches TRBD1 (5 bases). CDR3 length equals 14 residues. V lost 2 bases, J lost 8 bases, and 13 bases lay in between. The germline CDR1 and CDR2 sequences are SGHRS and YFSETQ.

The chain uses TRBV6-4 and TRBJ1-4; D not certain. The CDR3 spans 13 residues. CDR1 MRHNA and CDR2 SNTAGT come from the germline V gene. V dropped 4 bases and J dropped 0 bases, with 3 bases sitting between them. CDR3 protein: CASSASTNEKLFF. In DNA, the CDR3 is TGTGCCAGCAGTGCTTCAACTAATGAAAAACTGTTTTTT.

This sequence joins TRBV7-6 and TRBJ1-6, with 8 bases aligning to TRBD1. CDR1 SGHVS and CDR2 FNYEAQ come from the germline V gene. This CDR3 region has 15 residues. V was pared by 4 bases and J by 3 bases, with 2 bases of the junction left unmatched. The CDR3, as DNA: TGTGCCAGCAGCTCACAGGGGGTCTATAATTCACCCCTCCACTTT. The encoded protein is CASSSQGVYNSPLHF.

The chain is built from TRBV6-5 and TRBJ1-1, with a tentative D call TRBD1 (6 bases). CDR3 length: 15 amino acids. Germline CDR1 reads MNHEY; CDR2 reads SVGAGI. The ends were cut back, 2 bases at V and 5 bases at J, with 15 bases in the middle. CDR3 bases: TGTGCCAGCAGTTACGGTACAGGGATTCGGACTGAAGCTTTCTTT. Protein: CASSYGTGIRTEAFF.

The CDR3 nucleotides are TGTGCCAGCTCACGATACAGGGTAGAAGAGACCCAGTACTTC. Amino acids: CASSRYRVEETQYF. The chain links TRBV18 to TRBJ2-5; a weak D match, TRBD1 (6 bases). Germline V lookup: CDR1 KGHSH, CDR2 LQKENI. This CDR3 contains 14 residues. Trimming shortened V by 4 bases and J by 3 bases, and 12 bases separated the two germline ends.

The rearrangement joins TRBV5-5 to TRBJ2-7; 10 bases align to TRBD1. This CDR3 has 15 amino acids. Trimming took 4 bases from V and 4 from J; bases not matched to a gene: 8. The germline V gene encodes CDR1 SGHKS and CDR2 YYEKEE (reference sequence). In nucleotides, the CDR3 is TGTGCCAGCAGCCCGTCCGGGACAGGGGTTTACGAGCAGTACTTC. Translated: CASSPSGTGVYEQYF.

The chain couples TRBV5-4 to TRBJ1-6, with 9 bases fitting TRBD1. The CDR3 consists of 14 residues. Germline V gene sequence: CDR1 SGHNT, CDR2 YYREEE (reference sequence). Losses at the gene ends were 4 bases for V and 10 bases for J; bases not matched to a gene: 6. The CDR3 protein is CASSPGQGTSPLHF. The CDR3, as DNA: TGTGCCAGCAGCCCGGGACAGGGAACCTCACCCCTCCACTTT.

The chain couples TRBV19 to TRBJ2-7, with 7 bases matching TRBD1. V was clipped by 5 bases and J by 3 bases; unmatched bases: 13. The CDR3 has 16 amino acids. Germline loops: CDR1 LNHDA, CDR2 SQIVND (reference sequence). DNA for the CDR3: TGTGCCAGTAGTCGCTCAGACCCCAGGGGGTACTACGAGCAGTACTTC. Its protein product is CASSRSDPRGYYEQYF. Complete variable domain (other parts from reference TRBV19 and TRBJ2-7): DGGITQSPKYLFRKEGQNVTLSCEQNLNHDAMYWYRQDPGQGLRLIYYSQIVNDFQKGDIAEGYSVSREKKESFPLTVTSAQKNPTAFYLCASSRSDPRGYYEQYFGPGTRLTVT.

The J gene is TRBJ2-5, the V gene TRBV5-1; 8 bases are a match to TRBD1. Germline V gives CDR1 SGHRS, CDR2 YFSETQ. The junction had 4 bases not matched to a gene; V was cut back by 0 bases and J by 0 bases. This CDR3 is 16 amino acids long. CDR3 loop: CASSLEVTGDQETQYF. Here the CDR3 DNA reads TGCGCCAGCAGCTTGGAGGTGACAGGGGACCAAGAGACCCAGTACTTC. Full variable domain (rest looked up from reference TRBV5-1 and TRBJ2-5): KAGVTQTPRYLIKTRGQQVTLSCSPISGHRSVSWYQQTPGQGLQFLFEYFSETQRNKGNFPGRFSGRQFSNSRSEMNVSTLELGDSALYLCASSLEVTGDQETQYFGPGTRLLVL.

This clone appeared a few times. DNA for the CDR3: TGCGCCAGCAGCCTGACAGGCGTGAACACCGGGGAGCTGTTTTTT. Its protein product is CASSLTGVNTGELFF. The rearrangement links TRBV5-1 to TRBJ2-2; tentative D call: TRBD1 (6 bases). Trimming stripped 4 bases from V and 1 base from J, with 11 bases between. The CDR3 has 15 amino acids. Germline CDR1 is SGHRS and CDR2 is YFSETQ.

The chain carries TRBV27 and TRBJ1-2; 9 nucleotides agree with TRBD1. V trimming: 5 bases; J trimming: 4 bases; junction bases outside the gene matches: 8. This CDR3 is 15 amino acids long. Germline CDR1 reads MNHEY; CDR2 reads SMNVEV (reference sequence). The CDR3 nucleotides are TGTGCCAGCAGTGCGGGACAGGGTATCAGCTATGGCTACACCTTC. Translation: CASSAGQGISYGYTF.

The genes are TRBV28 and TRBJ2-3; perhaps TRBD1 as D (6 bases). CDR1 and CDR2 (germline): MDHEN, SYDVKM. The CDR3 runs to 14 residues. V lost 5 bases and J lost 4, with 13 bases in between. The CDR3 region is CASSTQGYPDTQYF. The CDR3 nucleotides are TGTGCCAGCAGTACACAGGGTTATCCAGATACGCAGTATTTT.